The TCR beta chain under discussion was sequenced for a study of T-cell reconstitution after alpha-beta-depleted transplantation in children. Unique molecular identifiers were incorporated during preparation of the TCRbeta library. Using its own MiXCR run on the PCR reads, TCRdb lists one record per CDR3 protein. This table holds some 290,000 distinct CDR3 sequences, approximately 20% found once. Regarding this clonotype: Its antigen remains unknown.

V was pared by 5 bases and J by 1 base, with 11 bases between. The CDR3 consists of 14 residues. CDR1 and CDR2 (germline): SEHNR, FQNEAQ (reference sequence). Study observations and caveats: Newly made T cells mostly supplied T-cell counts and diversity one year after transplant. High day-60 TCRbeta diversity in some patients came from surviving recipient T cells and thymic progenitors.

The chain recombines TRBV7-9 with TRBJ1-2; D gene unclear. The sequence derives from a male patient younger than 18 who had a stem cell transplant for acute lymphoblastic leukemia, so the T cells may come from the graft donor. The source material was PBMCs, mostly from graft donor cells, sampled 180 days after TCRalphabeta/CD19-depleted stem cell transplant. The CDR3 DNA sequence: TGTGCCAGCAGCCCTGCCAGACTTAACTATGGCTACACCTTC. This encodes CASSPARLNYGYTF.